The present TCR beta chain was sequenced within a study of blood T cell repertoires in COVID-19. Study context: The samples span acute and convalescent COVID-19 from the United States, Italy and Spain. The analysed material was cDNA or gDNA that came from T cells, B-cell-depleted T cells, or PBMCs.

TCRdb's copy holds only in-frame clones and misses some; the assay was immunoSEQ multiplex PCR. The sample consists of fewer than 150,000 clones, under 85% of them appearing once. V lost 0 bases and J 8 bases, leaving 14 bases between the germline ends. Germline V gene sequence: CDR1 SGDLS, CDR2 YYNGEE. The CDR3 consists of 15 residues. The clonotype was recovered from a woman of 80 years or more in a cohort sampled during active or convalescent COVID-19. V and J are TRBV9 and TRBJ1-4, with a possible D match to TRBD1 (6 bases). Sequenced: peripheral blood. The CDR3 nucleotides are TGTGCCAGCAGCGTAGTAACAGGGTGGGGAGAAAAACTGTTTTTT. Its translation: CASSVVTGWGEKLFF.